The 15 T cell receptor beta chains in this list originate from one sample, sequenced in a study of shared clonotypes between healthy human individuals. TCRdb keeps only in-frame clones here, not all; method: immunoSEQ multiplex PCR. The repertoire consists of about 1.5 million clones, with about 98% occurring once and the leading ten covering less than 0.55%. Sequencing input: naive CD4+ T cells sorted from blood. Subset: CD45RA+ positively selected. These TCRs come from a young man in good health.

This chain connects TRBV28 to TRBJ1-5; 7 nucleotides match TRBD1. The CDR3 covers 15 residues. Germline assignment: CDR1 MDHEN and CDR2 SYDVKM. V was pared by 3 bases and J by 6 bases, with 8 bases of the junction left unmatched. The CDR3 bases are TGTGCCAGCAGTTTTACAGGGGTATTGGGTCAGCCCCAGCATTTT. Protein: CASSFTGVLGQPQHF.

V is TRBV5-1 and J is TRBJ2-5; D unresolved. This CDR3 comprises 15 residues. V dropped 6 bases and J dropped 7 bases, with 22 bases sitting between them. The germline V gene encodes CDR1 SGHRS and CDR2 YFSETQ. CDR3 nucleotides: TGCGCCAGCACTCTTTCGGACCCAGTCCCAGGGACCCAGTACTTC. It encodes CASTLSDPVPGTQYF.

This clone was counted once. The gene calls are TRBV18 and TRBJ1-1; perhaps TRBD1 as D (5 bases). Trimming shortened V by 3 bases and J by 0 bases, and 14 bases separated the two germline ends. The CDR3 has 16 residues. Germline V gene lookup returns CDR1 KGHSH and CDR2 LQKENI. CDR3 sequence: CASSPTSGLLNTEAFF. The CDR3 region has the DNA TGTGCCAGCTCACCTACCTCGGGACTTTTGAACACTGAAGCTTTCTTT.

Here the CDR3 reads CASSPIPVLGSVGYTF. In nucleotides, the CDR3 is TGTGCCAGCAGTCCGATCCCGGTCCTGGGTTCAGTCGGCTACACCTTC. The V call is TRBV27, the J call TRBJ1-2; D gene uncertain. Germline assignment: CDR1 MNHEY and CDR2 SMNVEV (reference sequence). With 5 bases removed from V and 8 bases from J, the gap between germline ends came to 24 bases. The CDR3 loop spans 16 amino acids.

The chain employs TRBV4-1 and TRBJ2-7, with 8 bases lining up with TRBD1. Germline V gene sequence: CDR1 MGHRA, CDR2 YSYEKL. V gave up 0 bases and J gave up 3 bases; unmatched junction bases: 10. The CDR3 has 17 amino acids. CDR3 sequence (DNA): TGCGCCAGCAGCCAAGAGGCGGCGGCGGGACAGGTCTACGAGCAGTACTTC. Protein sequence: CASSQEAAAGQVYEQYF.

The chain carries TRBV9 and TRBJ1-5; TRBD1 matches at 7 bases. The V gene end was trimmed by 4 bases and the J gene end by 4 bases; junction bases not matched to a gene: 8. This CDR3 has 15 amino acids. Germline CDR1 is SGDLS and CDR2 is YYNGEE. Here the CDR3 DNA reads TGTGCCAGCAGCATGACCGGGACAGAAAATCAGCCCCAGCATTTT. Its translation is CASSMTGTENQPQHF.

DNA of the CDR3: TGTGCCAGCACCAAAGGTTGGGGCGATACGCAGTATTTT. Its protein product is CASTKGWGDTQYF. The chain joins TRBV11-2 to TRBJ2-3; TRBD1 is a possible D gene (5 bases). The germline gives CDR1 SGHAT, CDR2 FQNNGV. V gave up 7 bases and J gave up 6 bases, with 14 bases separating them. The CDR3 runs to 13 residues.

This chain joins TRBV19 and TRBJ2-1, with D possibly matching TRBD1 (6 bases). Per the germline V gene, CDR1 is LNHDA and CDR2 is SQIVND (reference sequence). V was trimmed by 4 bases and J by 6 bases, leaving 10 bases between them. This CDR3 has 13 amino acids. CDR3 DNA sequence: TGTGCCAGTAGTACCAGGGGATTCAATGAGCAGTTCTTC. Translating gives CASSTRGFNEQFF.

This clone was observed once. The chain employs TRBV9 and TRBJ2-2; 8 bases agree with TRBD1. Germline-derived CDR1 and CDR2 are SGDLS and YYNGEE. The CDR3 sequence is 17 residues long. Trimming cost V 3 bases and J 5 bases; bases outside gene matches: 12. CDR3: CASSEEAEQGETGELFF. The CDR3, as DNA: TGTGCCAGCAGCGAGGAGGCGGAACAGGGGGAGACCGGGGAGCTGTTTTTT.

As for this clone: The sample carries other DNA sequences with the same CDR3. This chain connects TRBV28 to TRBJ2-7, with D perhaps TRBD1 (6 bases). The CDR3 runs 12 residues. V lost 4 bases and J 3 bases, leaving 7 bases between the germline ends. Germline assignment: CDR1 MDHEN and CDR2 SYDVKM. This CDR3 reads CASSWTVYEQYF. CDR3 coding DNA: TGTGCCAGCAGTTGGACAGTCTACGAGCAGTACTTC.

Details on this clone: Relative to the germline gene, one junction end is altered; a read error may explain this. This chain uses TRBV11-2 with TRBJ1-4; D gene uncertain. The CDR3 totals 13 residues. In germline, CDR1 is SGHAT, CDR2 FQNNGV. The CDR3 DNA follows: TGTGCCAGCAGCCGCCAAACTACTGAAAAACTGTTTTTT. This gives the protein CASSRQTTEKLFF.

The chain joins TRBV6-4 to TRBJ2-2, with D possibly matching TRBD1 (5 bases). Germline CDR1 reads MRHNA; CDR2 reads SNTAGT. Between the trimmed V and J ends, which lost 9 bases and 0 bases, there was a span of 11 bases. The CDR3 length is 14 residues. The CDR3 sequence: CASRRQTNTGELFF. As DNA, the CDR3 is TGTGCCAGTAGGAGACAGACGAACACCGGGGAGCTGTTTTTT.

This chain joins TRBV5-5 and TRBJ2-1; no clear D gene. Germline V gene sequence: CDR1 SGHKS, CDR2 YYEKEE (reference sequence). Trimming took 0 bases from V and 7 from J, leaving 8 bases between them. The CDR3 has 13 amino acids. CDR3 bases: TGTGCCAGCAGCTTGGCCCCAGGAAATGAGCAGTTCTTC. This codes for CASSLAPGNEQFF.

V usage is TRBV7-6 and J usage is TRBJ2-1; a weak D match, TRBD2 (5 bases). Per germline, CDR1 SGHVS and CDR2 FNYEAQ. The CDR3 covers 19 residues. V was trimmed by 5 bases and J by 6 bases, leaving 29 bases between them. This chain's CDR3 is CASSPGERRRYAPGNEQFF. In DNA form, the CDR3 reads TGTGCCAGCAGCCCCGGGGAGCGCCGCAGATATGCCCCCGGCAATGAGCAGTTCTTC.

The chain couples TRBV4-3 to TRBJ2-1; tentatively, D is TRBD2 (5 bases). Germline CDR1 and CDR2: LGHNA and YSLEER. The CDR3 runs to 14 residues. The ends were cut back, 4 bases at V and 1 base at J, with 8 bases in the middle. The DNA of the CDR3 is TGCGCCAGCAGCCTTCAGCGGTCCTACAATGAGCAGTTCTTC. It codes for CASSLQRSYNEQFF.